This T cell receptor beta chain was identified during a study of T cell changes during pregnancy in multiple sclerosis. Sequencing used immunoSEQ multiplex PCR; TCRdb keeps in-frame clones, though not all of them. The sample records roughly 30,000 clones, around 91% being singletons. In germline, CDR1 is SGHNT, CDR2 YYREEE (reference sequence). This CDR3 region has 16 residues. Trimming removed 4 bases from V and 0 bases from J, with 16 bases in between. The rearrangement uses TRBV5-4 and TRBJ1-2; perhaps TRBD1 as D (6 bases). The receptor was derived from a female donor with multiple sclerosis, enrolled in a pregnancy study. The material was CD8+ T cells from peripheral blood mononuclear cells, obtained after pregnancy. CDR3 region: CASSGTTGPPNYGYTF. Written as DNA, the CDR3 is TGTGCCAGCAGCGGAACCACAGGGCCGCCTAACTATGGCTACACCTTC.